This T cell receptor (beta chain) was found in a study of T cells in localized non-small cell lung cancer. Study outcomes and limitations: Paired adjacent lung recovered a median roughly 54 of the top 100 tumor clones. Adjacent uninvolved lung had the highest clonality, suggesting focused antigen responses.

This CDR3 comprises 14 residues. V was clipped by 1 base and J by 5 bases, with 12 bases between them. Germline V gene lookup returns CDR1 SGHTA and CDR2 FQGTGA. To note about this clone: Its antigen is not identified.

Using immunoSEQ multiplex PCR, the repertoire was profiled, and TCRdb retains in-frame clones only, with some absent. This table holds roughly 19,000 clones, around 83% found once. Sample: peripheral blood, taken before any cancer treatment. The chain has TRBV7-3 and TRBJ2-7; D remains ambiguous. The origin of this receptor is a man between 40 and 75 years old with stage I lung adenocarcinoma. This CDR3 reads CASSLRAAGNEQYF. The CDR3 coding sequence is TGTGCCAGCAGCTTAAGGGCAGCCGGCAACGAGCAGTACTTC.